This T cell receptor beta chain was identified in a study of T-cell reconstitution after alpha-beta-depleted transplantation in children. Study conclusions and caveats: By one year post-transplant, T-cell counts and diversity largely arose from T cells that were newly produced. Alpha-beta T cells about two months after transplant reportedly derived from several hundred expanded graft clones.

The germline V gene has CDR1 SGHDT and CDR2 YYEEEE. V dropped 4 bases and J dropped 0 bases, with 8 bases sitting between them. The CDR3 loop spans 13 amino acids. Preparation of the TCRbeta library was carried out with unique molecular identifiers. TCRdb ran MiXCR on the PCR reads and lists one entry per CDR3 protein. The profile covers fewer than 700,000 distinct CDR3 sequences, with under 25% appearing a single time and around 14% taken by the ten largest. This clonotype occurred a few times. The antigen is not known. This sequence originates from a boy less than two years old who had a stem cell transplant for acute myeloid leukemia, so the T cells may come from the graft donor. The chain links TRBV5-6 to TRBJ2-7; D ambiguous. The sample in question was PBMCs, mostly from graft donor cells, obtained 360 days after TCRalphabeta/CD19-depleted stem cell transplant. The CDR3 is CASSQIFSYEQYF. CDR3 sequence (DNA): TGTGCCAGCAGCCAGATCTTCTCCTACGAGCAGTACTTC. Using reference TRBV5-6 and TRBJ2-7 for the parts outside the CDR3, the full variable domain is DAGVTQSPTHLIKTRGQQVTLRCSPKSGHDTVSWYQQALGQGPQFIFQYYEEEERQRGNFPDRFSGHQFPNYSSELNVNALLLGDSALYLCASSQIFSYEQYFGPGTRLTVT.